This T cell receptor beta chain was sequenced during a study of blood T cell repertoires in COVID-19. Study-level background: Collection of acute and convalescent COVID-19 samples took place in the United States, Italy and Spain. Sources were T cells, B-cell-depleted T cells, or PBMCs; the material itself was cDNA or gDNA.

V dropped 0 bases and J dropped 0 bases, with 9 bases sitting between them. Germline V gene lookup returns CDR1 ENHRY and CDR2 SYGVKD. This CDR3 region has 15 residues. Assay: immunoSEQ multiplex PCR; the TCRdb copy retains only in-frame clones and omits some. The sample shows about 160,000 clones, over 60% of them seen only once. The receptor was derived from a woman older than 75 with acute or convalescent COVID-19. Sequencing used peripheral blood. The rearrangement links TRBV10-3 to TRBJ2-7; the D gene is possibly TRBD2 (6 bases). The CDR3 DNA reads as TGTGCCATCAGTGAGTCGGAGGGAAGCTCCTACGAGCAGTACTTC. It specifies CAISESEGSSYEQYF.